These 28 T cell receptor beta chains originate from one sample sequenced in a study of shared clonotypes between healthy human individuals. Assay: immunoSEQ multiplex PCR; the TCRdb copy retains only in-frame clones and omits some. In the table there are about 680,000 clones, more than 70% of which are singletons. The sequencing input was memory CD4+ T cells sorted from blood. Subset meaning: CD45RA-negative fraction. The receptors come from a woman aged 25 to 39 in good health.

With regard to this clone: Different DNA sequences within this sample yield the same CDR3. The chain joins TRBV28 to TRBJ2-7; unclear D gene. From germline, CDR1 is MDHEN and CDR2 SYDVKM. This CDR3 contains 13 residues. Trimming removed 6 bases from V and 4 bases from J, with 13 bases in between. CDR3 coding DNA: TGTGCCAGCAGCCCCGATCGCGGTTACGAGCAGTACTTC. It is translated as CASSPDRGYEQYF.

V usage is TRBV5-1 and J usage is TRBJ1-2, with D unclear. V shed 0 bases and J shed 6 bases, with 12 bases lying between them. This CDR3 has 14 residues. Germline-derived CDR1 and CDR2 are SGHRS and YFSETQ. CDR3 sequence (DNA): TGCGCCAGCAGCTTGGCCTTTGCGGGGAATGGCTACACCTTC. This sequence encodes CASSLAFAGNGYTF.

V gene TRBV6-6 combines with J gene TRBJ2-2; 7 nucleotides agree with TRBD1. Germline CDR1 MNHNY, CDR2 SVGAGI (reference sequence). The V segment lost 8 bases and the J segment 4 bases; nucleotides outside the gene matches: 4. This CDR3 contains 13 residues. The CDR3 sequence: CASSGQRTGELFF. The CDR3 DNA is TGTGCCAGCTCGGGACAGCGCACCGGGGAGCTGTTTTTT.

V usage is TRBV5-1 and J usage is TRBJ1-1; 7 bases map to TRBD1. Germline CDR1 reads SGHRS; CDR2 reads YFSETQ. The CDR3 contains 16 residues. J was trimmed by 1 base and V by 4 bases; bases with no gene match: 10. The CDR3 reads CASSPGPTGSNTEAFF. The CDR3 nucleotides are TGCGCCAGCAGCCCCGGCCCGACAGGGTCGAACACTGAAGCTTTCTTT.

The chain joins TRBV4-1 to TRBJ2-7; TRBD2 matches at 7 bases. The germline V gene encodes CDR1 MGHRA and CDR2 YSYEKL. The CDR3 contains 18 residues. The J segment lost 3 bases and the V segment lost 1 base, leaving 15 bases of the junction unmatched. CDR3 amino acids: CASSQGLAREGRSYEQYF. The DNA of the CDR3 is TGCGCCAGCAGCCAAGGACTAGCTAGGGAGGGCAGAAGCTACGAGCAGTACTTC.

The chain joins TRBV7-2 to TRBJ2-7; D is perhaps TRBD1 or TRBD2 (5 bases each). The CDR3 length is 15 residues. Trimming stripped 4 bases from V and 2 bases from J, with 15 bases between. Germline-derived CDR1 and CDR2 are SGHTA and FQGNSA. CDR3 in amino acids: CASSSAGALTYEQYF. The CDR3, as DNA: TGTGCCAGCAGCTCGGCCGGGGCGTTGACCTACGAGCAGTACTTC. Based on the CDR3 plus reference TRBV7-2 and TRBJ2-7, the full variable domain is GAGVSQSPSNKVTEKGKDVELRCDPISGHTALYWYRQSLGQGLEFLIYFQGNSAPDKSGLPSDRFSAERTGGSVSTLTIQRTQQEDSAVYLCASSSAGALTYEQYFGPGTRLTVT.

V and J are TRBV25-1 and TRBJ2-2; unclear D gene. V gave up 2 bases and J gave up 5 bases, with 6 bases separating them. The CDR3 contains 13 residues. Germline V gene data show CDR1 as MGHDK and CDR2 as SYGVNS. This CDR3 is CASSEGPTGELFF. DNA of the CDR3: TGTGCCAGCAGTGAAGGCCCGACCGGGGAGCTGTTTTTT.

Of note for this clone: This sample also contains other DNA sequences that code for the same CDR3. This chain joins TRBV10-1 and TRBJ2-3, with TRBD2 as a possible D gene (5 bases). CDR3 size: 14 residues. The germline V gene has CDR1 WNHNN and CDR2 SYGVQD (reference sequence). The V and J ends lost 3 bases and 5 bases respectively, with 12 bases between them. CDR3 protein: CASSEGGVVDTQYF. DNA for the CDR3: TGCGCCAGCAGTGAAGGAGGAGTGGTAGATACGCAGTATTTT.

This CDR3 reads CASSIDRPGGNEKLFF. The CDR3 DNA follows: TGTGCCAGCAGCATCGACAGGCCGGGGGGTAATGAAAAACTGTTTTTT. The chain employs TRBV7-8 and TRBJ1-4; D possibly corresponds to TRBD1 (6 bases). The CDR3 totals 16 residues. V was cut by 5 bases and J by 4 bases, with 17 bases left in between. The germline V gene encodes CDR1 SGHVS and CDR2 FQNEAQ.

This chain uses TRBV4-1 with TRBJ1-2, with a tentative D call TRBD1 (5 bases). V was trimmed by 0 bases and J by 8 bases, leaving 16 bases between them. Germline lookup yields CDR1 MGHRA and CDR2 YSYEKL. The CDR3 is 15 amino acids. The CDR3 loop reads CASSQDGVGLRGYTF. CDR3 nucleotide sequence: TGCGCCAGCAGCCAAGATGGGGTGGGGCTGCGGGGCTACACCTTC.

V gene TRBV27 combines with J gene TRBJ2-5; 8 bases fit TRBD1. With V trimmed by 2 bases and J by 0 bases, 2 bases remained unmatched. Germline V CDR1 and CDR2: MNHEY, SMNVEV (reference sequence). This CDR3 has 15 residues. The CDR3, as DNA: TGTGCCAGCAGTTTACGGACAGGGTACCAAGAGACCCAGTACTTC. It specifies CASSLRTGYQETQYF.

This clone was picked up many times. This chain uses TRBV27 with TRBJ2-2; D possibly uses TRBD1 or TRBD2 (5 bases each). V dropped 4 bases and J dropped 5 bases, with 11 bases sitting between them. The V gene's germline CDR1 is MNHEY and CDR2 SMNVEV (reference sequence). This CDR3 comprises 14 residues. The CDR3 DNA follows: TGTGCCAGCAGTTGGGGGACCAATACCGGGGAGCTGTTTTTT. This translates into CASSWGTNTGELFF.

The rearrangement joins TRBV5-4 to TRBJ1-4; D is unresolved. Looked up from germline, CDR1 is SGHNT and CDR2 is YYREEE (reference sequence). Trimming removed 3 bases from V and 6 bases from J, with 6 bases in between. The CDR3 loop spans 12 amino acids. CDR3 bases: TGTGCCAGCAGCTCCAATTATGAAAAACTGTTTTTT. This translates into CASSSNYEKLFF. The complete variable domain, with remaining parts taken from reference TRBV5-4 and TRBJ1-4, reads ETGVTQSPTHLIKTRGQQVTLRCSSQSGHNTVSWYQQALGQGPQFIFQYYREEENGRGNFPPRFSGLQFPNYSSELNVNALELDDSALYLCASSSNYEKLFFGSGTQLSVL.

This clone showed up many times. The rearrangement uses TRBV4-1 and TRBJ2-4; D is ambiguous. V lost 0 bases, J lost 6 bases, and 6 bases lay in between. This CDR3 spans 13 amino acids. CDR1 MGHRA and CDR2 YSYEKL come from the germline V gene. CDR3 protein: CASSQDRANIQYF. Written as DNA, the CDR3 is TGCGCCAGCAGCCAAGATCGGGCAAACATTCAGTACTTC.

For this clone: Other DNA sequences in this specimen translate into the identical CDR3. V is TRBV5-1 and J is TRBJ1-3; possible D gene TRBD1, 5 bases. There are 14 residues in the CDR3. Trimming pared 5 bases from V and 0 bases from J, leaving 9 bases between. Germline V gene sequence: CDR1 SGHRS, CDR2 YFSETQ. Here the CDR3 DNA reads TGCGCCAGCAGAGGGCAGGGCTCTGGAAACACCATATATTTT. Protein product: CASRGQGSGNTIYF. The full variable domain, with the rest looked up from reference TRBV5-1 and TRBJ1-3, is KAGVTQTPRYLIKTRGQQVTLSCSPISGHRSVSWYQQTPGQGLQFLFEYFSETQRNKGNFPGRFSGRQFSNSRSEMNVSTLELGDSALYLCASRGQGSGNTIYFGEGSWLTVV.

The chain joins TRBV28 to TRBJ2-7, with 11 nucleotides matching TRBD2. The CDR3 has 13 residues. V was pared by 8 bases and J by 6 bases, with 6 bases of the junction left unmatched. Germline V gene data show CDR1 as MDHEN and CDR2 as SYDVKM. The CDR3 nucleotides are TGTGCCAGCGTACTAGCGGGAGCCCGCGAGCAGTACTTC. Protein sequence: CASVLAGAREQYF. Supplemented by reference TRBV28 and TRBJ2-7, the full variable domain reads DVKVTQSSRYLVKRTGEKVFLECVQDMDHENMFWYRQDPGLGLRLIYFSYDVKMKEKGDIPEGYSVSREKKERFSLILESASTNQTSMYLCASVLAGAREQYFGPGTRLTVT.

The chain recombines TRBV5-6 with TRBJ2-1; D is undetermined. V dropped 0 bases and J dropped 3 bases, with 10 bases sitting between them. Germline V gene data show CDR1 as SGHDT and CDR2 as YYEEEE. The CDR3 spans 15 residues. CDR3 region: CASSLEARNYNEQFF. For the CDR3, the DNA is TGTGCCAGCAGCTTGGAAGCGCGGAACTACAATGAGCAGTTCTTC.

This sequence joins TRBV7-9 and TRBJ1-1; a weak D match, TRBD1 (5 bases). This CDR3 spans 16 amino acids. Trimming removed 5 bases from V and 5 bases from J, with 21 bases in between. Germline assignment: CDR1 SEHNR and CDR2 FQNEAQ (reference sequence). The CDR3 DNA is TGTGCCAGCAGCCATAACCCGGGACTCTGGGGTACTGAAGCTTTCTTT. Translating it yields CASSHNPGLWGTEAFF.

The chain recombines TRBV7-9 with TRBJ1-5; no firm D call. The germline V gene has CDR1 SEHNR and CDR2 FQNEAQ (reference sequence). The CDR3 sequence is 14 residues long. V gave up 3 bases and J gave up 6 bases, with 12 bases separating them. The CDR3 loop reads CASSFTGGAQPQHF. The CDR3 region has the DNA TGTGCCAGCAGCTTTACCGGCGGCGCTCAGCCCCAGCATTTT.

The rearrangement links TRBV7-9 to TRBJ2-3, with D hard to call. CDR1 and CDR2 (germline): SEHNR, FQNEAQ (reference sequence). The V gene lost 2 bases and the J gene lost 4 bases, with 4 bases spanning the gap. The CDR3 has 12 residues. CDR3: CASSLFPDTQYF. CDR3 DNA sequence: TGTGCCAGCAGCTTATTTCCAGATACGCAGTATTTT.

The V and J genes are TRBV6-5 and TRBJ2-7; 7 bases agree with TRBD2. Germline CDR1 MNHEY, CDR2 SVGAGI. V lost 5 bases to trimming and J lost 3 bases; unmatched junction nucleotides: 10. The CDR3 contains 15 residues. In nucleotides, the CDR3 is TGTGCCAGCAGTCCTAGGACTAGTCCGGACTACGAGCAGTACTTC. Its translation is CASSPRTSPDYEQYF.

This chain links TRBV5-5 with TRBJ1-2; D might be TRBD1 (6 bases). Trimming stripped 3 bases from V and 2 bases from J, with 8 bases between. In germline, CDR1 is SGHKS, CDR2 YYEKEE (reference sequence). The CDR3 totals 13 residues. This CDR3 is CASSSRGNYGYTF. The CDR3 DNA reads TGTGCCAGCAGCTCCAGGGGAAACTATGGCTACACCTTC. The variable domain in full, with the rest retrieved from reference TRBV5-5 and TRBJ1-2, is DAGVTQSPTHLIKTRGQQVTLRCSPISGHKSVSWYQQVLGQGPQFIFQYYEKEERGRGNFPDRFSARQFPNYSSELNVNALLLGDSALYLCASSSRGNYGYTFGSGTRLTVV.

This rearrangement joins TRBV6-5 to TRBJ2-1, with 10 bases aligning to TRBD2. The V gene's germline CDR1 is MNHEY and CDR2 SVGAGI. After removal of 6 bases from V and 3 bases from J, the junction contained 5 bases not matched to a gene. CDR3 length: 15 residues. The CDR3 sequence: CASSESSGSYNEQFF. CDR3 bases: TGTGCCAGCAGCGAATCTAGCGGGAGCTACAATGAGCAGTTCTTC.

V gene TRBV9 combines with J gene TRBJ2-3; the D is unclear. This CDR3 is built from 14 residues. V was shortened by 4 bases and J by 4 bases, with 13 bases between the two germline ends. CDR1 and CDR2 (germline): SGDLS, YYNGEE. CDR3: CASSPSLEADTQYF. CDR3 DNA: TGTGCCAGCAGCCCCAGTTTAGAGGCAGATACGCAGTATTTT.

V is TRBV2 and J is TRBJ2-7; 14 nucleotides line up with TRBD2. The CDR3 sequence is 14 residues long. Germline-derived CDR1 and CDR2 are SNHLY and FYNNEI. With 8 bases clipped from V and 6 bases from J, the junction kept 6 bases outside the gene matches. The DNA of the CDR3 is TGTGCCAGCTCCGGGACTAGCGGGAGCGCCGAGCAGTACTTC. The encoded protein is CASSGTSGSAEQYF.

Concerning this clone: With only one base between it and a far larger clone, this is likely a read error. No DNA is shown, since the ends of the CDR3 on it are uncertain; the CDR3 is the one TCRdb lists. The V and J genes are TRBV28 and TRBJ2-3; the table's D call, TRBD1, was not checked against the DNA. CDR1 and CDR2 from the germline V gene are MDHEN and SYDVKM. Both ends counted, the CDR3 spans 15 residues. The CDR3 sequence is CASSALDKGTDTQYF.

The chain links TRBV10-3 to TRBJ2-7, with a tentative D call TRBD1 (6 bases). The CDR3 covers 15 residues. The germline gives CDR1 ENHRY, CDR2 SYGVKD. With 7 bases removed from V and 4 bases from J, the gap between germline ends came to 20 bases. CDR3 amino acids: CAITRGPGQTYEQYF. Here the CDR3 DNA reads TGTGCCATCACTCGGGGCCCGGGACAAACATACGAGCAGTACTTC.

The V gene is TRBV11-2, the J gene TRBJ1-4; 9 positions match TRBD1. Germline V gene sequence: CDR1 SGHAT, CDR2 FQNNGV. The length of the CDR3 is 16 residues. V lost 3 bases and J lost 7; bases outside the gene matches: 9. The CDR3 DNA follows: TGTGCCAGCAGCTTGGGTTCCCACAGGGGGCTTGAAAAACTGTTTTTT. Protein sequence: CASSLGSHRGLEKLFF.